This is a list of T cell receptor beta chains from one sample in a study of blood T cells in healthy people across ages. MiXCR, run by TCRdb on the 5' RACE reads, gives a single entry per CDR3 protein. The table records hundreds of thousands of distinct CDR3 sequences, approximately 40% of them present only once. Material: blood. The receptors were gathered from a man of 80 years or more in good health. Each CDR3 is given with its conserved first and last residue. A D gene is named only where the DNA matches it firmly. Size values are once, few and many counts, or a class for expanded clones, and some rows have none.

v_gene	abundance	j_gene	d_gene	CDR3nt	CDR3aa
TRBV4-3	.	TRBJ1-4	.	TGCGCCAGCAGCCAAGATAGTGGGGGCATAACTGAAAAACTGTTTTTT	CASSQDSGGITEKLFF
TRBV20-1	once	TRBJ2-7	TRBD2	TGCAGTGCTAGAGATCTCGGGACTAACTCCCACAATGAGCAGTACTTC	CSARDLGTNSHNEQYF
TRBV29-1	many	TRBJ2-3	.	TGCAGCGTTGTAGCACCGAGCACAGATACGCAGTATTTT	CSVVAPSTDTQYF
TRBV6-2/TRBV6-3	.	TRBJ2-3	.	TGTGCCAGCAGTGGACCCACCCCTAGCACAGATACGCAGTATTTT	CASSGPTPSTDTQYF
TRBV5-1	once	TRBJ1-6	.	TGCGCCAGCAGCCGAAGACCGTGCGAGAATTCACCCCTCCACTTT	CASSRRPCENSPLHF
TRBV20-1	.	TRBJ1-2	TRBD1	TGCAGTGCCGAGTTGTGGGGACAGGGGTTCTACTATGGCTACACCTTC	CSAELWGQGFYYGYTF
TRBV27	.	TRBJ2-7	TRBD1	TGTGCCAGCAGTTCTCCGGGACAGGTTGACGAGCAGTACTTC	CASSSPGQVDEQYF
TRBV12-3/TRBV12-4	.	TRBJ2-1	.	TGTGCCAGCAGTTTATTACTTCCGAACCCCGCTACTTACTGGGCGCAGTTCTTC	CASSLLLPNPATYWAQFF
TRBV3-1	.	TRBJ2-3	TRBD2	TGTGCCAGCAGCCAAGATGGGGGGACTAGCGCCGATACGCGGTATTTT	CASSQDGGTSADTRYF
TRBV7-2	.	TRBJ1-6	.	TGTGCCAGCAGCTTAGCGCTAGGGAGGAGACATTCACCCCTCCACTTT	CASSLALGRRHSPLHF
TRBV7-9	few	TRBJ2-3	.	TGTGCCAGCAGTTCCTTAAATTGGGATACGCAGTATTTT	CASSSLNWDTQYF
TRBV20-1	.	TRBJ2-5	TRBD2	TGCAGTGCTAGTTTGCCTAGCGGGAGGGAAGAGACCCAGTACTTC	CSASLPSGREETQYF
TRBV13	few	TRBJ1-1	TRBD1	TGTGCCAGCAGCAAGGACAGGGTGGGTGAAGCTTTCTTT	CASSKDRVGEAFF
TRBV6-2/TRBV6-3	.	TRBJ2-5	TRBD2	TGTGCCAGCAGTTCCCGGGGGGAGAAGAAAGAGACCCAGTACTTC	CASSSRGEKKETQYF
TRBV9	few	TRBJ2-1	.	TGTGCCAGCAGCGCCTCATTACAGGGAAGAATAAGCTCCTACAATGAGCAGTTCTTC	CASSASLQGRISSYNEQFF
TRBV29-1	many	TRBJ2-1	TRBD2	TGCAGCGTGGACCATAGCGGGGACCGCTCCTACAATGAGCAGTTCTTC	CSVDHSGDRSYNEQFF
TRBV6-2/TRBV6-3	.	TRBJ2-7	TRBD2	TGTGCCAGCAGAAGGACTAGCGGGGGGTCCCACGAGCAGTACTTC	CASRRTSGGSHEQYF
TRBV29-1	.	TRBJ1-1	.	TGCAGCGTTCGACACGGGAACACTGAAGCTTTCTTT	CSVRHGNTEAFF
TRBV14	many	TRBJ2-7	.	TGTGCCAGCAGCCAAGATACAGTCTCCTACGAGCAGTACTTC	CASSQDTVSYEQYF
TRBV7-8	.	TRBJ2-1	.	TGTGCCAGCAGCTTAGTCGGCAGGAATGAGCAGTTCTTC	CASSLVGRNEQFF
TRBV29-1	once	TRBJ2-3	.	TGCAGCGCCGCTAGGACTGGCGGGAGCACAGATACGCAGTATTTT	CSAARTGGSTDTQYF
TRBV9	.	TRBJ2-1	.	TGTGCCAGCAGCCTGTGGGAGGGGGGGATTTACAATGAGCAGTTCTTC	CASSLWEGGIYNEQFF
TRBV7-2	few	TRBJ2-2	.	TGTGCCAGCAGCAGGGACTTGAACACCGGGGAGCTGTTTTTT	CASSRDLNTGELFF
TRBV4-3	.	TRBJ1-2	TRBD1	TGCGCCAGCAGCCCTGGGACAGGGGAAAGCGGCTACACCTTC	CASSPGTGESGYTF
TRBV3-1	.	TRBJ2-4	TRBD2	TGTGCCAGCAGCCAAGGACTAGCGGGGGGGCTAGCCAAAAACATTCAGTACTTC	CASSQGLAGGLAKNIQYF
TRBV7-2	.	TRBJ2-7	TRBD2	TGTGCCAGCAGATGGAGCGGGGGTAACGAGCAGTACTTC	CASRWSGGNEQYF
TRBV19	.	TRBJ1-5	TRBD1	TGTGCCAGTAGTATAAGCAGGGGGCGTCGGCGCCATCAGCCCCAGCATTTT	CASSISRGRRRHQPQHF
TRBV20-1	.	TRBJ1-1	.	TGCAGTGCTTATCACTGGAACACTGAAGCTTTCTTT	CSAYHWNTEAFF
TRBV20-1	.	TRBJ2-3	.	TGCAGTGCTAGAGATGCGGTAGCTAGCACAGATACGCAGTATTTT	CSARDAVASTDTQYF
TRBV7-2	.	TRBJ1-2	.	TGTGCCAGCAGCCTAAGCCGGGTTCTGACTAACTATGGCTACACCTTC	CASSLSRVLTNYGYTF
TRBV20-1	.	TRBJ2-5	.	TGCAGTGCTAGGGCTCCCGGACTTGTTGGGCCCCAAGAGACCCAGTACTTC	CSARAPGLVGPQETQYF
TRBV28	.	TRBJ2-2	.	TGTGCCAGCAGTTTAAGACAGTCTAACACCGGGGAGCTGTTTTTT	CASSLRQSNTGELFF
TRBV4-1	many	TRBJ2-1	TRBD2	TGCGCCAGCAGCCAAGACGATTGGGAGGGCAATGAGCAGTTCTTC	CASSQDDWEGNEQFF
TRBV10-3	.	TRBJ1-1	.	TGTGCCATCAGTGGGGATGGATCCTGGAACACTGAACCTTTCTTT	CAISGDGSWNTEPFF
TRBV2	few	TRBJ2-7	.	TGTGCCAGCAGTGTAACTGGGCTCAACGAGCAGTACTTC	CASSVTGLNEQYF
TRBV4-3	once	TRBJ1-1	.	TGCGCCAGCAGTCCGGACGGATTGAACACTGAAGCTTTCTTT	CASSPDGLNTEAFF
TRBV7-2	few	TRBJ2-1	.	TGTGCCAGCAGTGGGCAGGTCTACAATGAGCAGTTCTTC	CASSGQVYNEQFF
TRBV7-9	.	TRBJ2-2	.	TGTGCCAGCAGCCCGAAGAGGGCTCTTGCCGGGGAGCTGTTTTTT	CASSPKRALAGELFF
TRBV6-1	.	TRBJ2-2	.	TGTGCCAGCAGCCTCGGCCTCCAGGGCACCGGGGAGCTGTTTTTT	CASSLGLQGTGELFF